This T cell receptor (beta chain) originates from a study of shared clonotypes between healthy human individuals. Regarding the study as a whole: Apart from blood, nothing was sampled; tissue repertoires likely differ.

V lost 7 bases and J lost 4; bases outside the gene matches: 13. Germline CDR1 SGHNT, CDR2 YYREEE (reference sequence). This CDR3 contains 16 residues. TCRdb keeps only in-frame clones here, not all; method: immunoSEQ multiplex PCR. The table shows approximately 2,000,000 clones, with approximately 90% occurring only once. About this clone itself: Antigen unknown.

The sequenced material came from naive CD4+ T cells from PBMCs. Stated subset: CD45RA+ positively selected. The rearrangement joins TRBV5-4 to TRBJ2-2; 7 bases line up with TRBD2. This sequence was found in a man aged 18 to 29 in good health. Some clones in this sample may be carry-over from other donors' samples. The CDR3 DNA reads TGTGCCAGCTACTCAAAAGGACGGGAGGCCACCGGGGAGCTGTTTTTT. As protein: CASYSKGREATGELFF.